The source of this T cell receptor beta chain is a study of cytomegalovirus exposure and HLA in healthy donors. A remark on this clone: The target antigen is unknown.

The primer mix had 60 Vbeta and 13 Jbeta primers. TCRdb keeps only in-frame clones here, not all; method: immunoSEQ multiplex PCR. This sample's table has tens of thousands of clones. The study, taken as a whole, reports: Per published accounts, TCR beta sequences correctly predicted the HLA-A and HLA-B alleles of most subjects. With high specificity and sensitivity, the classifier reportedly diagnosed cytomegalovirus status. A cluster of highly shared sequence variants was likely a sequencing artifact. Analyzed later, association rates of TCRs varied across HLA loci, with DRB1 most and HLA-C fewest.

Germline V CDR1 and CDR2: SGHVS, FNYEAQ. V gave up 0 bases and J gave up 3 bases, with 8 bases separating them. CDR3 length equals 15 residues. The V gene is TRBV7-6, the J gene TRBJ1-4, with D possibly being TRBD1 (5 bases). The sample consisted of PBMCs. This clonotype originated in a female donor in good health and CMV-seronegative. CDR3 in amino acids: CASSLAKGANEKLFF. DNA for the CDR3: TGTGCCAGCAGCTTAGCGAAAGGGGCTAATGAAAAACTGTTTTTT.